Included here is one T cell receptor (beta chain) sequence, with context. Trimming shortened V by 6 bases and J by 7 bases, and 10 bases separated the two germline ends. The CDR3 consists of 13 residues. Germline V gene data show CDR1 as MNHEY and CDR2 as SVGAGI. The data were produced by immunoSEQ multiplex PCR, yet TCRdb's version contains in-frame clones alone and is incomplete. Seen here are about 2.5 million clones, around 93% observed once, and the top ten hold 0.37%. This sample was taken from a study of shared clonotypes between healthy human individuals. Everyone who donated was a Caucasian adult who lived in Nashville, Tennessee. Into CD45RA+ naive and CD45RA-negative memory subsets, the CD4+ cells were split.

This chain connects TRBV6-5 to TRBJ1-6; maybe TRBD1 (6 bases). This receptor was taken from a man in his late teens or twenties in good health. Some clones in this sample may be carry-over from other donors' samples. Sequenced input: naive CD4+ T cells from PBMCs. This sample's subset: CD45RA+ positively selected. CDR3 amino acids: CASSGQSNSPLHF. CDR3 in DNA: TGTGCCAGCAGCGGACAGTCAAATTCACCCCTCCACTTT.